This T cell receptor beta chain comes out of a study of T cell changes during pregnancy in multiple sclerosis. Data came from immunoSEQ multiplex PCR; TCRdb stores just in-frame clones and leaves some out. The sample yields fewer than 60,000 clones, approximately 90% seen once. The CDR3 covers 14 residues. Germline V lookup: CDR1 SGHRS, CDR2 YFSETQ. V shed 0 bases and J 5 bases; nucleotides not matched to a gene: 2. The material sequenced was peripheral blood, taken in the second trimester of pregnancy. The TCR originated in a female donor with multiple sclerosis, enrolled in a pregnancy study. The chain combines TRBV5-1 with TRBJ2-1; 7 bases align to TRBD2. CDR3 protein: CASSLASGDNEQFF. CDR3 coding DNA: TGCGCCAGCAGCTTGGCCAGCGGGGACAATGAGCAGTTCTTC.